Included here is one T cell receptor (beta chain) sequence, with context. TCRdb's copy holds only in-frame clones and misses some; the assay was immunoSEQ multiplex PCR. The sample records some 320,000 clones, 85% being singletons. J lost 0 bases, V lost 0 bases, and 1 base had no gene match. The CDR3 sequence is 14 residues long. Germline V gene sequence: CDR1 GTSNPN, CDR2 SVGIG (reference sequence). Participants reported their clinical history, and cohort assignment relied on those reports. The sample is drawn from a study of blood T cell repertoires in COVID-19. Study-wide background: Nucleic acid was either cDNA or gDNA, and it came from T cells, B-cell-depleted T cells, or PBMCs.

The rearrangement links TRBV30 to TRBJ1-2, with 7 positions matching TRBD1. This receptor was identified in a woman between 25 and 40 years old who had been exposed to COVID-19. Sample: PBMCs or T cells enriched from blood (not recorded which). CDR3 coding DNA: TGTGCCTGGAGTGTGACAGGGTCTAACTATGGCTACACCTTC. It specifies CAWSVTGSNYGYTF.